This TCR beta chain was sequenced for a study of T cell repertoires in cytomegalovirus infection. Overall study context: The public TCR beta signatures pointed to both CMV infection and matching HLA type. Study-wide results and limits: Dominating the ex vivo response were HLA-C-restricted CMV-specific TCR beta clonotypes.

Using its own MiXCR run on the reads, TCRdb lists one record per CDR3 protein. Counted here are 450,000 to 550,000 distinct CDR3 sequences, approximately 17% occurring once; the ten biggest clones make up more than 20%. A note on this clonotype: Antigen unknown.

The TCR comes from a human donor in good health (CMV status not recorded). Some clones in this sample may be carry-over from other donors' samples. What was sequenced was CD8+ T cells from PBMCs.

The CDR3 loop is CASSDRADEQFF. In DNA form, the CDR3 reads TGTGCCAGCAGCGACAGGGCCGATGAGCAGTTCTTC. V usage is TRBV9 and J usage is TRBJ2-1; tentatively, D is TRBD1 (6 bases). Trimming removed 3 bases from V and 8 bases from J, with 9 bases in between. CDR1 and CDR2 (germline): SGDLS, YYNGEE. The CDR3 length is 12 residues.